The rows below give T cell receptor beta chains drawn from one sample of a study of T cell responses to AZD1222 COVID-19 vaccine. The method was immunoSEQ multiplex PCR; TCRdb's version includes in-frame clones alone and lacks a portion of them. The sample has fewer than 120,000 clones; over 75% are singletons. Sequencing used peripheral blood, obtained on day 0 of AZD1222 vaccination. The receptors come from an adult in good health. Both conserved end residues are part of each CDR3. D genes are given only for firm matches. A row's size may be missing; if present it is once, few, many or a size class.

D: TRBD1
V: TRBV7-2
J: TRBJ1-2
size: NA
DNA: TGTGCCAGCAGCTTAGGGGACAGGGTCTATGGCTACACCTTC
CDR3: CASSLGDRVYGYTF

D: NA
V: TRBV4-1
J: TRBJ1-4
size: NA
DNA: TGCGCCAGCAGCCAAGATCTATCTCTGGGTGAAAAACTGTTTTTT
CDR3: CASSQDLSLGEKLFF

D: NA
V: TRBV5-1
J: TRBJ2-3
size: NA
DNA: TGCGCCAGCAGCCCAGGAACAGATACGCAGTATTTT
CDR3: CASSPGTDTQYF

D: NA
V: TRBV19
J: TRBJ2-2
size: NA
DNA: TGTGCCAGTAGTCCCCGGGGCAGGGAAGGTAACACCGGGGAGCTGTTTTTT
CDR3: CASSPRGREGNTGELFF

D: NA
V: TRBV6-1
J: TRBJ1-5
size: NA
DNA: TGTGCCAGCAGTGACCCCCAGGTTGGAGTCCAGAGCAATCAGCCCCAGCATTTT
CDR3: CASSDPQVGVQSNQPQHF

D: NA
V: TRBV5-5
J: TRBJ2-5
size: NA
DNA: TGTGCCAGCAGCTTATTTGGGTTACGCGAGACCCAGTACTTC
CDR3: CASSLFGLRETQYF

D: TRBD1
V: TRBV19
J: TRBJ1-1
size: NA
DNA: TGTGCCAGTAGTATAGCCGGGACAGGGATAAACACTGAAGCTTTCTTT
CDR3: CASSIAGTGINTEAFF

D: NA
V: TRBV6-1
J: TRBJ2-7
size: NA
DNA: TGTGCCAGCAGTGAATACGGGGGCGTCAGCGAGCAGTACTTC
CDR3: CASSEYGGVSEQYF

D: TRBD2
V: TRBV23-1
J: TRBJ2-1
size: NA
DNA: TGCGCCAGCAGTCAATCGGCGGGAGATGAGCAGTTCTTC
CDR3: CASSQSAGDEQFF

D: NA
V: TRBV6-5
J: TRBJ1-2
size: NA
DNA: TGTGCCAGCAGTCCAACAAAAGGGACGGACTATGGCTACACCTTC
CDR3: CASSPTKGTDYGYTF

D: NA
V: TRBV5-1
J: TRBJ2-1
size: NA
DNA: TGCGCCAGCAGCTTCCCCCCAGGGCGCTCCTACAATGAGCAGTTCTTC
CDR3: CASSFPPGRSYNEQFF

D: NA
V: TRBV7-9
J: TRBJ1-1
size: NA
DNA: TGTGCCAGCAGCTTACGGGGAGGGGGCACTGAAGCTTTCTTT
CDR3: CASSLRGGGTEAFF

D: NA
V: TRBV28
J: TRBJ1-5
size: NA
DNA: TGTGCCAGCAGTTCAGGGTTTCAGCCCCAGCATTTT
CDR3: CASSSGFQPQHF

D: NA
V: TRBV20-1
J: TRBJ1-1
size: NA
DNA: TGCAGTGCTAGTGTTTCAGGAAGGGGGGGCACTGAAGCTTTCTTT
CDR3: CSASVSGRGGTEAFF

D: NA
V: TRBV5-5
J: TRBJ1-5
size: few
DNA: TGTGCCAGCAGCTTGGATGGCGGGGGTAGTCAGCCCCAGCATTTT
CDR3: CASSLDGGGSQPQHF

D: NA
V: TRBV18
J: TRBJ2-1
size: NA
DNA: TGTGCCAGCTCACCACGACTGGGACCCTCAAGGGGTAGGAATGAGCAGTTCTTC
CDR3: CASSPRLGPSRGRNEQFF

D: NA
V: TRBV28
J: TRBJ1-3
size: NA
DNA: TGTGCCAGCAGTGCGGTTGGAAACACCATATATTTT
CDR3: CASSAVGNTIYF

D: NA
V: TRBV6-5
J: TRBJ1-5
size: NA
DNA: TGTGCCAGCAGCAACGGCAGGGAGAATCAGCCCCAGCATTTT
CDR3: CASSNGRENQPQHF

D: NA
V: TRBV7-2
J: TRBJ1-2
size: NA
DNA: TGTGCCAGCAGCTTAAAAAGCGGGGGGCGTTTTGGCTACACCTTC
CDR3: CASSLKSGGRFGYTF

D: TRBD2
V: TRBV11-2
J: TRBJ2-3
size: NA
DNA: TGTGCCAGCAGCTTTCTAGCGGGAGGAACGGATACGCAGTATTTT
CDR3: CASSFLAGGTDTQYF

D: NA
V: TRBV7-2
J: TRBJ2-3
size: NA
DNA: TGTGCCAGCAGCTATCAGGGGCCCTCCACAGATACGCAGTATTTT
CDR3: CASSYQGPSTDTQYF

D: NA
V: TRBV2
J: TRBJ2-5
size: NA
DNA: TGTGCCAGCAGTCCCGGACCGGAGACCCAGTACTTC
CDR3: CASSPGPETQYF

D: NA
V: TRBV7-9
J: TRBJ1-6
size: NA
DNA: TGTGCCAGCAGCTTGGGGAGCAGCCTTAATTCACCCCTCCACTTT
CDR3: CASSLGSSLNSPLHF

D: NA
V: TRBV7-2
J: TRBJ2-7
size: NA
DNA: TGTGCCAGCAGCTTAGAGCTAGTTTCGTCCGAGCAGTACTTC
CDR3: CASSLELVSSEQYF

D: NA
V: TRBV5-1
J: TRBJ2-5
size: NA
DNA: TGCGCCAGCAGCTTGGACGGCGGGTTGGAGACCCAGTACTTC
CDR3: CASSLDGGLETQYF

D: TRBD2
V: TRBV5-1
J: TRBJ2-1
size: NA
DNA: TGCGCCAGCAGCTTAATAGCGGGAGGGCCTGGTGAGCAGTTCTTC
CDR3: CASSLIAGGPGEQFF

D: NA
V: TRBV7-9
J: TRBJ1-2
size: NA
DNA: TGTGCCAGCAGCCTCAGGGAGAGGAGAGGGGGCTACACCTTC
CDR3: CASSLRERRGGYTF

D: TRBD2
V: TRBV4-2
J: TRBJ2-1
size: NA
DNA: TGTGCCAGCAGCTTACGGGCTAGCGGGGGAGGTTGGGAGCAGTTCTTC
CDR3: CASSLRASGGGWEQFF

D: NA
V: TRBV28
J: TRBJ2-5
size: once
DNA: TGTGCCAGCAGTAAACTTTATTTCTTGCAGAGACAGACCCAGTACTTC
CDR3: CASSKLYFLQRQTQYF

D: NA
V: TRBV5-1
J: TRBJ2-1
size: NA
DNA: TGCGCCAGCAGCCCGGAACCGGGGCAGTACAATGAGCAGTTCTTC
CDR3: CASSPEPGQYNEQFF

D: NA
V: TRBV11-2
J: TRBJ2-3
size: NA
DNA: TGTGCCAGCAGCTTGCAGGGCCCGGATACGCAGTATTTT
CDR3: CASSLQGPDTQYF

D: NA
V: TRBV7-2
J: TRBJ2-3
size: NA
DNA: TGTGCCAGCAGCTTAAATCTAGCTGCAGATACGCAGTATTTT
CDR3: CASSLNLAADTQYF

D: NA
V: TRBV2
J: TRBJ1-1
size: NA
DNA: TGTGCCAGCAGTGAACGGGGGCGAAGGACTGAAGCTTTCTTT
CDR3: CASSERGRRTEAFF

D: NA
V: TRBV28
J: TRBJ1-4
size: NA
DNA: TGTGCCAGCAGTCAGCGGGACTGGCGCTCGGGTGAAAAACTGTTTTTT
CDR3: CASSQRDWRSGEKLFF

D: NA
V: TRBV21-1
J: TRBJ1-5
size: once
DNA: TGTGCCAGCAGCAAATTGACCGGTCAGCCCCAGCATTTT
CDR3: CASSKLTGQPQHF

D: NA
V: TRBV25-1
J: TRBJ2-7
size: NA
DNA: TGTGCCAGCAGTGACCTAGGGGGTGAGCAGTACTTC
CDR3: CASSDLGGEQYF

D: NA
V: TRBV2
J: TRBJ2-7
size: once
DNA: TGTGCCAGCACCAGCTCCTACGAGCAGTACTTC
CDR3: CASTSSYEQYF

D: NA
V: TRBV7-2
J: TRBJ2-1
size: NA
DNA: TGTGCCAGCAGTCCCAAGCCGGACTCCTACAATGAGCAGTTCTTC
CDR3: CASSPKPDSYNEQFF

D: NA
V: TRBV7-2
J: TRBJ2-5
size: NA
DNA: TGTGCCAGCAGCTTATATGCGGTCGGACAGCTACAAGAGACCCAGTACTTC
CDR3: CASSLYAVGQLQETQYF

D: TRBD2
V: TRBV15
J: TRBJ2-1
size: NA
DNA: TGTGCCACCAGCAGAGATAGCGGGGGTTACAATGAGCAGTTCTTC
CDR3: CATSRDSGGYNEQFF

D: NA
V: TRBV7-8
J: TRBJ2-5
size: NA
DNA: TGTGCCAGCAGCTTAGACGGGTGGGCGTCCCGGGAGACCCAGTACTTC
CDR3: CASSLDGWASRETQYF

D: NA
V: TRBV28
J: TRBJ2-1
size: NA
DNA: TGTGCCAGCAGTCCCCCGGACTCCCGACCATACAATGAGCAGTTCTTC
CDR3: CASSPPDSRPYNEQFF

D: NA
V: TRBV13
J: TRBJ1-5
size: few
DNA: TGTGCCAGCAGCTTAGGCCTAGACACAGGGCGTCCTGCCCTCAATCAGCCCCAGCATTTT
CDR3: CASSLGLDTGRPALNQPQHF

D: NA
V: TRBV11-2
J: TRBJ2-7
size: few
DNA: TGTGCCAGCAGCTCGACCGTAACCTACGAGCAGTACTTC
CDR3: CASSSTVTYEQYF

D: NA
V: TRBV5-1
J: TRBJ1-1
size: few
DNA: TGCGCCAGCAGCTTGGTTATGGGCCCCACTGAAGCTTTCTTT
CDR3: CASSLVMGPTEAFF

D: NA
V: TRBV30
J: TRBJ1-5
size: NA
DNA: TGTGCCTTCTCCCCGAACGGATATCAGCCCCAGCATTTT
CDR3: CAFSPNGYQPQHF

D: TRBD1
V: TRBV4-3
J: TRBJ2-7
size: NA
DNA: TGCGCCAGCAGCCAAGGGGAGGGACAGGGGGCCTCCTACGAGCAGTACTTC
CDR3: CASSQGEGQGASYEQYF

D: NA
V: TRBV25-1
J: TRBJ1-4
size: few
DNA: TGTGCCAGCAGGGGGGAGGGAAAGGAGGGGCCTAGGGAAAAACTGTTTTTT
CDR3: CASRGEGKEGPREKLFF

D: NA
V: TRBV4-1
J: TRBJ2-7
size: many
DNA: TGCGCCAGCAGCCAAGAACGTGCACGGGATTACGAGCAGTACTTC
CDR3: CASSQERARDYEQYF

D: TRBD1
V: TRBV7-9
J: TRBJ1-6
size: NA
DNA: TGTGCCAGCAGAGAACAGGGGAGGATTTCACCCCTCCACTTT
CDR3: CASREQGRISPLHF